This T cell receptor (beta chain) stems from a study of control samples from healthy donors and cancer patients. The assay was immunoSEQ multiplex PCR, and TCRdb's table has in-frame clones only and misses some. Of approximately 150,000 clones listed, 92% are singletons. The germline gives CDR1 MNHEY, CDR2 SVGEGT. The CDR3 length is 13 residues. The V end lost 6 bases, the J end lost 3 bases, and 12 bases lay between the germline ends. Sequencing input: blood. This TCR was recovered from a woman in her 30s in good health. The chain is built from TRBV6-2 or TRBV6-3 and TRBJ2-7; weak D call: TRBD1 (6 bases). For the CDR3, the DNA is TGTGCCAGCAGCCGGGACAACAACTACGAGCAGTACTTC. This sequence encodes CASSRDNNYEQYF.